A single sample gave rise to the 9 T cell receptor beta chains below, sequenced in a study of T-cell memory formation after mild COVID-19 (dated by TCRdb to 2020 to 2022). Libraries came from 5' RACE. The sequencer listed for this sample is Illumina NovaSeq 6000. TCRdb reprocessed the public reads (quality trimming at Q25 with fastp, clone calling with MiXCR) and kept in-frame beta chains. All rows with the same CDR3 protein become a single entry with the most common DNA and genes. For this sample there are fewer than 700,000 distinct CDR3 sequences; roughly 20% appear just once. The ten biggest clones cover under 8.5% of the sample. Sequencing input: PBMCs or a T cell subset sorted from them (not recorded which). The receptor set was obtained from an adult woman who had mild COVID-19 (a few samples of this study predate the infection). The sample titles of this study are shuffled in the database, so cell type and time point are left out; the donor was told from shared clones.

This clonotype appeared a few times. The chain uses TRBV20-1 and TRBJ1-2; TRBD1 is a possible D gene (5 bases). The CDR3 covers 12 residues. Germline V gene lookup returns CDR1 DFQATT and CDR2 SNEGSKA (reference sequence). V lost 5 bases and J lost 7, with 14 bases in between. The CDR3 DNA sequence: TGCAGTGCTCCGGAGGGGATGCGTGGCTACACCTTC. This translates into CSAPEGMRGYTF.

The chain joins TRBV12-3 or TRBV12-4 to TRBJ2-7; D uncertain. CDR3 size: 15 residues. Deletions cut 3 bases from V and 2 bases from J, with 14 bases between. The CDR3 region has the DNA TGTGCCAGCAGTTTGACGGCACGATCCGCCTACGAGCAGTACTTC. Residues: CASSLTARSAYEQYF.

The J gene is TRBJ1-1, the V gene TRBV6-2 or TRBV6-3; the D gene is possibly TRBD1 (5 bases). The CDR3 covers 11 residues. Germline V gene lookup returns CDR1 MNHEY and CDR2 SVGEGT. Trimming removed 10 bases from V and 7 bases from J, with 13 bases in between. For the CDR3, the DNA is TGTGCCACCCGGACGGGACTTGAAGCTTTCTTT. It encodes CATRTGLEAFF.

This clonotype was seen only a few times. The rearrangement joins TRBV6-6 to TRBJ1-1; 7 bases map to TRBD1. The J segment lost 2 bases and the V segment lost 6 bases, leaving 9 bases of the junction unmatched. Germline lookup yields CDR1 MNHNY and CDR2 SVGAGI (reference sequence). The CDR3 has 15 amino acids. The CDR3 region has the DNA TGTGCCAGCAGCAACAGGCAGGGGGGTAACACTGAAGCTTTCTTT. It is translated as CASSNRQGGNTEAFF.

CDR3 sequence reads: CASSERDSNQPQHF. The CDR3 DNA sequence: TGTGCCAGCAGCGAGCGCGATAGCAATCAGCCCCAGCATTTT. The rearrangement joins TRBV9 to TRBJ1-5; no firm D call. The germline V and J ends were trimmed by 3 bases and 0 bases, with 7 bases remaining between them. Germline V gene sequence: CDR1 SGDLS, CDR2 YYNGEE. This CDR3 has 14 residues. Full variable domain (missing parts from reference TRBV9 and TRBJ1-5): DSGVTQTPKHLITATGQRVTLRCSPRSGDLSVYWYQQSLDQGLQFLIQYYNGEERAKGNILERFSAQQFPDLHSELNLSSLELGDSALYFCASSERDSNQPQHFGDGTRLSIL.

This clonotype came up a few times. In nucleotides, the CDR3 is TGCAGTGCTAGAGATAGAGGTGCCTCGGTATACAATGAGCAGTTCTTC. Translating gives CSARDRGASVYNEQFF. The rearrangement joins TRBV20-1 to TRBJ2-1, with no clear D. The CDR3 contains 16 residues. V lost 0 bases and J lost 4, with 16 bases in between. In germline, CDR1 is DFQATT, CDR2 SNEGSKA (reference sequence).

There are many counts of this clonotype. This chain uses TRBV3-1 with TRBJ1-1; D is ambiguous. From germline, CDR1 is LGHDT and CDR2 YNNKEL (reference sequence). The CDR3 totals 14 residues. Trimming cost V 5 bases and J 11 bases, with 21 bases left between them. CDR3 protein: CASSEAGPGRGAFF. The CDR3 coding sequence is TGTGCCAGCAGCGAAGCCGGTCCCGGGCGCGGGGCTTTCTTT.

The chain combines TRBV5-4 with TRBJ2-1; weak D call: TRBD1 (7 bases). The CDR3 contains 17 residues. The germline V gene has CDR1 SGHNT and CDR2 YYREEE (reference sequence). Trimming removed 0 bases at V and 4 bases at J, with 17 bases between. Here the CDR3 DNA reads TGTGCCAGCAGCTTGGGAGGAGGGGGCGCTTGGTACAATGAGCAGTTCTTC. Protein: CASSLGGGGAWYNEQFF.

This clonotype was seen a handful of times. This chain joins TRBV6-5 and TRBJ2-3; TRBD2 matches at 11 bases. The CDR3 sequence is 16 residues long. Germline CDR1 reads MNHEY; CDR2 reads SVGAGI. Losses at the gene ends were 6 bases for V and 4 bases for J; bases not matched to a gene: 9. CDR3 sequence reads: CASSSVAGGTADTQYF. DNA for the CDR3: TGTGCCAGCAGCTCCGTAGCGGGGGGGACGGCAGATACGCAGTATTTT.